This T cell receptor (beta chain) was profiled in a study of identifying expanded T cells in peripheral blood. This CDR3 has 14 amino acids. V was pared by 2 bases and J by 5 bases, with 9 bases between. The germline V gene encodes CDR1 MRHNA and CDR2 SNTAGT. Remarks on this clone: What it recognizes is unknown.

The table came from immunoSEQ multiplex PCR; TCRdb's copy has only in-frame clones and leaves some out. The sample includes under 70,000 clones, around 87% of them seen just once. Collection occurred without any documented infections or immune events in donors. Findings and caveats of the study: Clone count variance between approximately two-week samples rose with total template count. Over around two and four weeks, about 15 and 19 clones changed, versus around 1.1 between replicates.

This receptor was identified in a person aged 18 to 75 in good health. Sequencing was done on a sample of blood. The V gene is TRBV6-4, the J gene TRBJ2-2; no clear D. Here the CDR3 reads CASSDGEETGELFF. The CDR3, as DNA: TGTGCCAGCAGTGACGGGGAAGAGACCGGGGAGCTGTTTTTT.